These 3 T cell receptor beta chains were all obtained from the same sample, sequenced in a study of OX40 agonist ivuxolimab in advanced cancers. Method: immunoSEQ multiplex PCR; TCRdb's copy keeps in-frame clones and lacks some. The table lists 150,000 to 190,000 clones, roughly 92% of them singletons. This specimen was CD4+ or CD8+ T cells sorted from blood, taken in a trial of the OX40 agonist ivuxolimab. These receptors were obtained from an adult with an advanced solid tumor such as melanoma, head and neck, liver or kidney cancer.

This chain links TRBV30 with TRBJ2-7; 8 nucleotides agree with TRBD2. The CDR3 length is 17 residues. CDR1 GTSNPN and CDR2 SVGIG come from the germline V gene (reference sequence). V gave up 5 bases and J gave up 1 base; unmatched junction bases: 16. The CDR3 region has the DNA TGTGCCTGGCGTCGTCGACTACTAGCGGATAAATCCTACGAGCAGTACTTC. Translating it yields CAWRRRLLADKSYEQYF.

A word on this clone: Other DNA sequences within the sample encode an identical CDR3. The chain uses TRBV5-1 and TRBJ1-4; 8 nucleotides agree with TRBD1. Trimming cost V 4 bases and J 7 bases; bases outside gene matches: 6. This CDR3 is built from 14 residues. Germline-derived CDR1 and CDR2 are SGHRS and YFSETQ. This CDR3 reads CASSLGQGREKLFF. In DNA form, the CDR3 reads TGCGCCAGCAGCCTAGGACAGGGTCGTGAAAAACTGTTTTTT.

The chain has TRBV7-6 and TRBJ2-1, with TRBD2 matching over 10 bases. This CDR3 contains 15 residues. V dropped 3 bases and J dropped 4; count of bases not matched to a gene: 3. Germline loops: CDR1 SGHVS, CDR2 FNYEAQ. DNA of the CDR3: TGTGCCAGCAGCTTTTCTAGCGGGAGTTACAATGAGCAGTTCTTC. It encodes CASSFSSGSYNEQFF.